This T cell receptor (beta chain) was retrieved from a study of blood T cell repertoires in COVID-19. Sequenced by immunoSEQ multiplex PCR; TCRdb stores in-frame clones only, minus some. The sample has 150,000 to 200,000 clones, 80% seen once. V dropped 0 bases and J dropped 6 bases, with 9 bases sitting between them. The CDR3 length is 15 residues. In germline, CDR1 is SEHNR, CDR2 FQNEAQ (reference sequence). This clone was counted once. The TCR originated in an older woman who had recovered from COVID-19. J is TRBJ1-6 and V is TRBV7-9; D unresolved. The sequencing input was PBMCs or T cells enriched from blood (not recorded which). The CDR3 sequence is CASSLAEGTNSPLHF. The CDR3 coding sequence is TGTGCCAGCAGCTTAGCTGAGGGCACTAATTCACCCCTCCACTTT.